The 9 T cell receptor beta chains reported below all come from one sample, sequenced in a study of blood T cells in healthy people across ages. The second PCR ran roughly 6 to 11 cycles with a sample-barcoded 5' primer and J-beta primers. One entry per CDR3 protein results from TCRdb running MiXCR on the 5' RACE reads. Of under 800,000 distinct CDR3 sequences listed, roughly 45% are singletons. The sample taken for sequencing was blood. These receptor sequences come from a woman aged 55-75 years in good health.

The V and J genes are TRBV20-1 and TRBJ2-7; 7 bases fit TRBD1. Germline V CDR1 and CDR2: DFQATT, SNEGSKA (reference sequence). CDR3 length equals 15 residues. The junction had 12 bases not matched to a gene; V was cut back by 6 bases and J by 1 base. Written as DNA, the CDR3 is TGCAGTGCAAACCGGGAAGGGGGCATATCCTACGAGCAGTACTTC. As protein: CSANREGGISYEQYF.

This chain connects TRBV29-1 to TRBJ2-2; D unclear. V lost 2 bases and J 5 bases, leaving 15 bases between the germline ends. In germline, CDR1 is SQVTM, CDR2 ANQGSEA. CDR3 length: 15 amino acids. This CDR3 reads CSVEWVGRRTGELFF. For the CDR3, the DNA is TGCAGCGTTGAATGGGTGGGAAGGCGGACCGGGGAGCTGTTTTTT.

Ten or more counts support this clonotype. The V call is TRBV29-1, the J call TRBJ2-3; 8 nucleotides agree with TRBD2. CDR3 length: 14 amino acids. V lost 5 bases to trimming and J lost 4 bases; unmatched junction nucleotides: 8. Germline V gene lookup returns CDR1 SQVTM and CDR2 ANQGSEA. In nucleotides, the CDR3 is TGCAGCGTTCTTACTAGCGGTGCGGCAGATACGCAGTATTTT. It specifies CSVLTSGAADTQYF.

This chain joins TRBV25-1 and TRBJ2-7; 9 bases match TRBD2. Germline V gene lookup returns CDR1 MGHDK and CDR2 SYGVNS. This CDR3 is built from 15 residues. V shed 1 base, J shed 3 bases, and the junction held 4 bases outside the gene matches. For the CDR3, the DNA is TGTGCCAGCAGTGAATCGGGACTAGCAAACTACGAGCAGTACTTC. Residues: CASSESGLANYEQYF.

This clonotype was seen a handful of times. The chain has TRBV4-2 and TRBJ1-4, with D perhaps TRBD1 (6 bases). This CDR3 region has 16 residues. V dropped 1 base and J dropped 4 bases, with 13 bases sitting between them. CDR1 is LGHNA and CDR2 is YNFKEQ in the germline V gene. Written as DNA, the CDR3 is TGTGCCAGCAGCCAAGGCGGCAGGGGCAGTAATGAAAAACTGTTTTTT. It codes for CASSQGGRGSNEKLFF.

Notes on this clonotype: The junction and the germline gene differ at one end; a read error may be behind it. The chain uses TRBV29-1 and TRBJ1-1, with 7 positions matching TRBD1. The CDR3 is 13 amino acids. Germline loops: CDR1 SQVTM, CDR2 ANQGSEA. The CDR3 DNA reads TGCAGCGTGAACAGGGGTTTGAACACTGGAGCTTTCTTT. The encoded protein is CSVNRGLNTGAFF.

This clonotype turned up a few times. This chain links TRBV3-1 with TRBJ1-5; tentative D call: TRBD1 (5 bases). V shed 4 bases and J shed 4 bases, with 8 bases lying between them. Germline V gene lookup returns CDR1 LGHDT and CDR2 YNNKEL (reference sequence). CDR3 length: 13 residues. Here the CDR3 DNA reads TGTGCCAGCAGCCCGACAGAAAATCAGCCCCAGCATTTT. Residues: CASSPTENQPQHF.

The chain employs TRBV7-9 and TRBJ2-5; 8 bases align to TRBD2. The germline V gene encodes CDR1 SEHNR and CDR2 FQNEAQ (reference sequence). V was clipped by 11 bases and J by 11 bases; unmatched bases: 16. This CDR3 contains 13 residues. The CDR3 nucleotides are TGTGCCGCCGGGCGCGGGAGGATCGATGAGCAGTACTTC. Protein product: CAAGRGRIDEQYF.

J is TRBJ2-1 and V is TRBV13; 13 bases are a match to TRBD2. Germline CDR1 reads PRHDT; CDR2 reads FYEKMQ (reference sequence). The CDR3 sequence is 17 residues long. The trim removed 1 base at V and 3 bases at J, leaving 3 bases unmatched. The CDR3 DNA reads TGTGCCAGCAGCTTAGACTGGACTAGCGGGGGCTACAATGAGCAGTTCTTC. Amino acid sequence: CASSLDWTSGGYNEQFF.